What follows are 28 T cell receptor beta chains derived from one specimen sequenced in a study of T cell repertoires in cytomegalovirus infection. TCRdb called the reads again in MiXCR, with one record for every CDR3 protein. The data contain some 700,000 distinct CDR3 sequences, approximately 40% of them singletons. Sequences were obtained from PBMCs. The receptors were gathered from a human donor in good health (CMV status not recorded). Some clones in this sample may be carry-over from other donors' samples.

The sample holds a few counts of this clonotype. CDR3 DNA: TGTGCCAGCAGTTGGGGACGGGGAAACACTGAAGCTTTCTTT. Translation gives CASSWGRGNTEAFF. The chain uses TRBV6-6 and TRBJ1-1, with D possibly being TRBD1 (5 bases). V gave up 4 bases and J gave up 2 bases, with 11 bases separating them. CDR3 size: 14 residues. Germline V gene data show CDR1 as MNHNY and CDR2 as SVGAGI (reference sequence).

This rearrangement joins TRBV7-9 to TRBJ1-1; TRBD1 agrees at 9 bases. The CDR3 runs 16 residues. In germline, CDR1 is SEHNR, CDR2 FQNEAQ (reference sequence). Trimming removed 1 base from V and 5 bases from J; junction bases left unmatched: 8. The CDR3 loop is CASSLVRTGELTEAFF. In DNA, the CDR3 is TGTGCCAGCAGCTTAGTGAGGACAGGGGAACTTACTGAAGCTTTCTTT.

This clonotype was seen a handful of times. V usage is TRBV7-2 and J usage is TRBJ2-2, with TRBD1 matching over 7 bases. V lost 5 bases to trimming and J lost 3 bases; unmatched junction nucleotides: 6. The germline V gene has CDR1 SGHTA and CDR2 FQGNSA. This CDR3 has 15 residues. CDR3 in DNA: TGTGCCAGCAGCAAACCCAGGGGGTACACCGGGGAGCTGTTTTTT. Encoded protein: CASSKPRGYTGELFF.

The chain couples TRBV24-1 to TRBJ1-2; a possible D gene is TRBD1 (5 bases). The ends were cut back, 9 bases at V and 8 bases at J, with 12 bases in the middle. CDR1 and CDR2 from the germline V gene are KGHDR and SFDVKD. The CDR3 has 11 amino acids. The CDR3 here is CATPPGRGYTF. CDR3 DNA sequence: TGTGCCACCCCCCCAGGGCGCGGCTACACCTTC.

The chain uses TRBV11-2 and TRBJ2-6, with 8 bases that match TRBD1. The CDR3 contains 16 residues. Per germline, CDR1 SGHAT and CDR2 FQNNGV. The J segment lost 2 bases and the V segment lost 5 bases, leaving 5 bases of the junction unmatched. Here the CDR3 reads CASSRRQGTGANVLTF. CDR3 nucleotide sequence: TGTGCCAGCAGCAGAAGACAGGGGACTGGGGCCAACGTCCTGACTTTC. The entire variable domain, with the rest obtained from reference TRBV11-2 and TRBJ2-6, is as follows: EAGVAQSPRYKIIEKRQSVAFWCNPISGHATLYWYQQILGQGPKLLIQFQNNGVVDDSQLPKDRFSAERLKGVDSTLKIQPAKLEDSAVYLCASSRRQGTGANVLTFGAGSRLTVL.

The V gene is TRBV3-1, the J gene TRBJ2-1; D is ambiguous. CDR3 length: 14 residues. CDR1 is LGHDT, CDR2 YNNKEL, per germline (reference sequence). The V gene lost 0 bases and the J gene lost 15 bases, with 18 bases spanning the gap. The CDR3: CASSQDITSHRVFF. The CDR3 nucleotides read TGTGCCAGCAGCCAAGATATAACATCCCACCGAGTGTTCTTC.

This clonotype was counted only a few times. J is TRBJ2-5 and V is TRBV5-1, with TRBD2 as a possible D gene (7 bases). This CDR3 comprises 14 residues. Germline CDR1 and CDR2: SGHRS and YFSETQ. V was shortened by 7 bases and J by 1 base, with 14 bases between the two germline ends. The CDR3 DNA follows: TGCGCCAGCGTGGCCGGGGGGCTCCAAGAGACCCAGTACTTC. It codes for CASVAGGLQETQYF.

This clonotype has ten or more counts. J is TRBJ1-2 and V is TRBV7-2; weak D call: TRBD1 (6 bases). V shed 1 base and J shed 4 bases, with 19 bases lying between them. The CDR3 consists of 17 residues. From germline, CDR1 is SGHTA and CDR2 FQGNSA. This CDR3 reads CASSLEIRTEAFYGYTF. CDR3 nucleotides: TGTGCCAGCAGCTTAGAAATCCGGACAGAGGCTTTCTATGGCTACACCTTC.

This clonotype was found many times. The chain employs TRBV5-6 and TRBJ2-5; 7 bases map to TRBD1. The CDR3 spans 13 residues. CDR1 and CDR2 from the germline V gene are SGHDT and YYEEEE. Trimming removed 4 bases from V and 11 bases from J; junction bases left unmatched: 11. The CDR3 DNA reads TGTGCCAGCAGCCCGTGGGACAGCCGATTTCAGTACTTC. Its translation is CASSPWDSRFQYF.

This clonotype has a handful of counts. This chain connects TRBV7-9 to TRBJ2-5, with 9 bases identical to TRBD1. Germline loops: CDR1 SEHNR, CDR2 FQNEAQ (reference sequence). The V gene end was trimmed by 1 base and the J gene end by 6 bases; junction bases not matched to a gene: 6. The CDR3 length is 15 residues. The CDR3 region is CASSLERTGAKTQYF. In DNA form, the CDR3 reads TGTGCCAGCAGCTTAGAACGGACAGGGGCCAAGACCCAGTACTTC. The full variable domain, its missing parts supplied by reference TRBV7-9 and TRBJ2-5, is DTGVSQNPRHKITKRGQNVTFRCDPISEHNRLYWYRQTLGQGPEFLTYFQNEAQLEKSRLLSDRFSAERPKGSFSTLEIQRTEQGDSAMYLCASSLERTGAKTQYFGPGTRLLVL.

The chain recombines TRBV24-1 with TRBJ1-5; D call uncertain. Germline V gene data show CDR1 as KGHDR and CDR2 as SFDVKD. There are 15 residues in the CDR3. V was clipped by 5 bases and J by 2 bases, with 12 bases between them. This CDR3 reads CATSGSGTGNQPQHF. The CDR3 nucleotides are TGTGCCACCAGTGGTTCGGGTACGGGCAATCAGCCCCAGCATTTT.

This clonotype was recorded a few times. CDR3 sequence (DNA): TGTGCCACCAGTGAACCAAATCAGGGCAGCACAGATACGCAGTATTTT. This encodes CATSEPNQGSTDTQYF. V is TRBV24-1 and J is TRBJ2-3, with D perhaps matching TRBD1 (5 bases). The germline gives CDR1 KGHDR, CDR2 SFDVKD. There are 16 residues in the CDR3. V lost 4 bases, J lost 0 bases, and 13 bases lay in between.

This clonotype was counted between two and nine times. The CDR3 DNA is TGTGCCAGCAGCAATCTAGCGTGGAGTACAGATACGCAGTATTTT. As protein: CASSNLAWSTDTQYF. This chain joins TRBV28 and TRBJ2-3; tentatively, D is TRBD2 (6 bases). Germline values: CDR1 MDHEN, CDR2 SYDVKM. V lost 6 bases and J 3 bases, leaving 16 bases between the germline ends. This CDR3 is built from 15 residues.

This sequence joins TRBV7-8 and TRBJ2-7, with TRBD2 matching over 10 bases. The CDR3 loop spans 16 amino acids. Trimming cost V 1 base and J 2 bases; bases outside gene matches: 5. CDR1 and CDR2 from the germline V gene are SGHVS and FQNEAQ. The chain's CDR3 is CASSLGATSGAYEQYF. The CDR3 nucleotides are TGTGCCAGCAGCTTAGGCGCAACTAGCGGGGCCTACGAGCAGTACTTC.

This clonotype was seen a handful of times. The rearrangement links TRBV7-2 to TRBJ2-3; a weak D match, TRBD1 (6 bases). The germline V gene has CDR1 SGHTA and CDR2 FQGNSA. This CDR3 is 15 amino acids long. V gave up 5 bases and J gave up 2 bases, with 14 bases separating them. As DNA, the CDR3 is TGTGCCAGCAGCCGAGACAGGTCAAACACAGATACGCAGTATTTT. Translation: CASSRDRSNTDTQYF.

The V call is TRBV7-9, the J call TRBJ2-4, with D possibly being TRBD2 (6 bases). The CDR3 runs 18 residues. With 1 base removed from V and 0 bases from J, the gap between germline ends came to 16 bases. From germline, CDR1 is SEHNR and CDR2 FQNEAQ (reference sequence). The CDR3 reads CASSLDPGQGLAKNIQYF. CDR3 DNA sequence: TGTGCCAGCAGCTTAGACCCGGGCCAGGGACTAGCCAAAAACATTCAGTACTTC. The full variable domain, its missing parts supplied by reference TRBV7-9 and TRBJ2-4, is DTGVSQNPRHKITKRGQNVTFRCDPISEHNRLYWYRQTLGQGPEFLTYFQNEAQLEKSRLLSDRFSAERPKGSFSTLEIQRTEQGDSAMYLCASSLDPGQGLAKNIQYFGAGTRLSVL.

The rearrangement joins TRBV19 to TRBJ1-5; no firm D call. Trimming cost V 4 bases and J 3 bases, with 10 bases left between them. The CDR3 length is 14 residues. Germline assignment: CDR1 LNHDA and CDR2 SQIVND (reference sequence). The CDR3: CASSTDGYNQPQHF. DNA of the CDR3: TGTGCCAGTAGTACGGACGGGTACAATCAGCCCCAGCATTTT.

The table lists this clonotype with a count of one. Sequence at one end of the junction differs from germline and may be a read error. This chain connects TRBV2 to TRBJ2-7; 8 nucleotides match TRBD2. The V gene's germline CDR1 is SNHLY and CDR2 FYNNEI. The CDR3 contains 17 residues. Here the CDR3 reads CASPLAALLGGSYEQYF. Written as DNA, the CDR3 is TGCGCCAGCCCACTAGCGGCCTTGTTGGGCGGTTCATACGAGCAGTACTTC.

The J gene is TRBJ2-1, the V gene TRBV12-3 or TRBV12-4, with 8 bases fitting TRBD2. The CDR3 runs to 15 residues. V trimming: 5 bases; J trimming: 4 bases; junction bases outside the gene matches: 7. The CDR3 sequence: CASSPTRGVYNEQFF. CDR3 DNA: TGTGCCAGCAGTCCAACGCGGGGGGTTTACAATGAGCAGTTCTTC.

In this sample, this clonotype turned up many times. The chain employs TRBV7-2 and TRBJ1-1, with a weak D call TRBD1 (6 bases). The CDR3 is 16 residues long. From germline, CDR1 is SGHTA and CDR2 FQGNSA. V was trimmed by 6 bases and J by 1 base, leaving 18 bases between them. Here the CDR3 reads CASRPRSGGSNTEAFF. The CDR3, as DNA: TGTGCCAGCAGACCGAGAAGCGGGGGCTCGAACACTGAAGCTTTCTTT.

To note about this clonotype: It is likely a read error, because the conserved phenylalanine at the end of the CDR3 is missing. This chain connects TRBV11-2 to TRBJ1-1; D is perhaps TRBD1 (6 bases). This CDR3 is 14 amino acids long. CDR1 and CDR2 from the germline V gene are SGHAT and FQNNGV. This CDR3 reads CASIPTGRYTEAFC. The CDR3 DNA sequence: TGTGCCAGCATCCCGACAGGAAGGTACACGGAAGCTTTCTGT.

The chain links TRBV28 to TRBJ2-7, with TRBD1 matching 9 bases. The CDR3 extends over 15 amino acids. From germline, CDR1 is MDHEN and CDR2 SYDVKM. The V segment lost 4 bases and the J segment 2 bases; nucleotides outside the gene matches: 6. The CDR3 loop reads CASSWTGEETYEQYF. Here the CDR3 DNA reads TGTGCCAGCAGTTGGACAGGGGAGGAGACCTACGAGCAGTACTTC.

This clonotype was observed at least ten times. This chain connects TRBV7-2 to TRBJ1-2; tentative D call: TRBD1 (6 bases). Trimming took 8 bases from V and 3 from J, leaving 13 bases between them. The CDR3 is 13 amino acids. Germline CDR1 SGHTA, CDR2 FQGNSA. This CDR3 is CASRPGADYGYTF. As DNA, the CDR3 is TGTGCCAGCCGCCCAGGGGCTGACTATGGCTACACCTTC.

This clonotype was seen repeatedly, ten times or more. The chain carries TRBV12-3 or TRBV12-4 and TRBJ2-6; TRBD1 is a possible D gene (5 bases). The CDR3 sequence is 18 residues long. V gave up 1 base and J gave up 2 bases, with 15 bases separating them. CDR3 sequence (DNA): TGTGCCAGCAGTTTAGGGACATGGCTAAGGACTGGGGCCAACGTCCTGACTTTC. It yields the protein CASSLGTWLRTGANVLTF.

The V and J genes are TRBV5-4 and TRBJ2-1, with 9 bases lining up with TRBD1. CDR1 and CDR2 from the germline V gene are SGHNT and YYREEE (reference sequence). V dropped 4 bases and J dropped 6; count of bases not matched to a gene: 11. This CDR3 spans 16 amino acids. The CDR3 here is CASSNPGTGNSNEQFF. The DNA for the CDR3 is TGTGCCAGCAGCAACCCCGGGACAGGGAATAGCAATGAGCAGTTCTTC.

The chain carries TRBV10-3 and TRBJ2-3; D is unresolved. The CDR3 runs 13 residues. V was trimmed by 5 bases and J by 1 base, leaving 7 bases between them. Germline V gene lookup returns CDR1 ENHRY and CDR2 SYGVKD. CDR3: CAISQTRTDTQYF. The CDR3 DNA follows: TGTGCCATCAGTCAGACCCGCACAGATACGCAGTATTTT.

This clonotype was seen a few times. The chain recombines TRBV20-1 with TRBJ1-1; D not certain. The CDR3 covers 13 residues. The germline CDR1 and CDR2 sequences are DFQATT and SNEGSKA (reference sequence). V was clipped by 4 bases and J by 3 bases, with 12 bases between them. The CDR3 protein is CSATGLYDTEAFF. CDR3 in DNA: TGCAGTGCTACGGGCCTCTACGACACTGAAGCTTTCTTT.

This chain joins TRBV4-1 and TRBJ2-7; the match to TRBD2 covers 8 bases. With 3 bases clipped from V and 2 bases from J, the junction kept 6 bases outside the gene matches. Germline V lookup: CDR1 MGHRA, CDR2 YSYEKL. The CDR3 consists of 15 residues. The CDR3 spells CASSQTAGDTYEQYF. The CDR3 DNA follows: TGCGCCAGCAGCCAGACAGCGGGGGATACCTACGAGCAGTACTTC.